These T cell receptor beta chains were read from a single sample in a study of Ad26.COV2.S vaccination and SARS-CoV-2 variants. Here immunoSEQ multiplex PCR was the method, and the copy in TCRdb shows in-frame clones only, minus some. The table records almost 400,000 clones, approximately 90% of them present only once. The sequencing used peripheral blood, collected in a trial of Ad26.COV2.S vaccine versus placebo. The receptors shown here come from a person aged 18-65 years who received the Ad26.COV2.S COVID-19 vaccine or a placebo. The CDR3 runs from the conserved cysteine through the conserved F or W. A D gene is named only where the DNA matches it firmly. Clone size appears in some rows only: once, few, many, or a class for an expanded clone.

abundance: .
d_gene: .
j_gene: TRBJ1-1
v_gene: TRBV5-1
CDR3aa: CASSPMGRGPTEAFF
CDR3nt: TGCGCCAGCAGCCCAATGGGGAGGGGCCCCACTGAAGCTTTCTTT

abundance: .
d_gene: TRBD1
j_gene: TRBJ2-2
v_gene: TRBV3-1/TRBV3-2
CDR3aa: CASNTGAGAGELFF
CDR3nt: TGTGCCAGCAACACAGGGGCCGGGGCCGGGGAGCTGTTTTTT

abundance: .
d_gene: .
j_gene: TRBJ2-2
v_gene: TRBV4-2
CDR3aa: CASSASGSDTGELFF
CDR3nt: TGTGCCAGCAGCGCCTCTGGGTCGGACACCGGGGAGCTGTTTTTT

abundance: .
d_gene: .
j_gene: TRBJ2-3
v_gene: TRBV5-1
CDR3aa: CASSLVPESTDTQYF
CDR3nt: TGCGCCAGCAGCTTGGTGCCAGAAAGCACAGATACGCAGTATTTT

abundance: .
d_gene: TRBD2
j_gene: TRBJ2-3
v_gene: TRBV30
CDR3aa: CAWVAGRLAGVRDTQYF
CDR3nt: TGTGCCTGGGTAGCGGGAAGACTAGCGGGAGTGAGGGATACGCAGTATTTT

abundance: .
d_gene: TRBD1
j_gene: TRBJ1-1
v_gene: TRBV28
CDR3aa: CASSLGGQGNTEAFF
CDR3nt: TGTGCCAGCAGTTTAGGCGGACAGGGGAACACTGAAGCTTTCTTT

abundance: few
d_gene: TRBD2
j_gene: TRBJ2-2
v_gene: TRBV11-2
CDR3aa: CASSLWLAGGTGELFF
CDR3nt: TGTGCCAGCAGCTTATGGCTAGCGGGGGGAACCGGGGAGCTGTTTTTT

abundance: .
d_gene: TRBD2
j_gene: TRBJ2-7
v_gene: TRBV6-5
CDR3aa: CASSSLASLSYEQYF
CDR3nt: TGTGCCAGCAGTTCACTAGCGTCCCTCTCCTACGAGCAGTACTTC

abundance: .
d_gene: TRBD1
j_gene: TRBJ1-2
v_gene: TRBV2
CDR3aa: CASMNRGPYGYTF
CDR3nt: TGTGCCAGCATGAACAGGGGACCTTATGGCTACACCTTC

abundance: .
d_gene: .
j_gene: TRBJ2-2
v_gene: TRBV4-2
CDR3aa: CASSQETGRGELFF
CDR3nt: TGTGCCAGCAGCCAAGAGACAGGCCGAGGGGAGCTGTTTTTT

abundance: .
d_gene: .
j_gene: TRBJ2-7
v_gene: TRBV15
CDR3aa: CATSREGGTWEEQYF
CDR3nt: TGTGCCACCAGCCGCGAAGGAGGGACCTGGGAGGAGCAGTACTTC

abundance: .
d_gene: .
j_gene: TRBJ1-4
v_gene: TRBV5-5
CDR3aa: CASSWRSNEKLFF
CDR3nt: TGTGCCAGCAGCTGGAGATCTAATGAAAAACTGTTTTTT

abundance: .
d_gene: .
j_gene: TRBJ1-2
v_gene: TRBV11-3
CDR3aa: CASSLEGIEGYTF
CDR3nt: TGTGCCAGCAGCTTAGAAGGGATCGAGGGCTACACCTTC

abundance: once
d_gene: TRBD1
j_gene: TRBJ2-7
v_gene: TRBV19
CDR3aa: CASRNTGGEQYF
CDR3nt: TGTGCCAGTAGAAACACAGGGGGCGAGCAGTACTTC

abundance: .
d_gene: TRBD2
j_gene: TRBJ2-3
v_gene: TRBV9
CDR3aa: CASTLAGGPGDTQYF
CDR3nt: TGTGCCAGCACCTTAGCGGGAGGGCCCGGAGATACGCAGTATTTT

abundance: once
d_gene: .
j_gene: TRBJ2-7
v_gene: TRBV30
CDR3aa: CAWSVAEGYEQYF
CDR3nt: TGTGCCTGGAGTGTCGCAGAGGGCTACGAGCAGTACTTC